This TCR beta chain was identified during a study of T cells in lung cancer brain metastases. Per germline, CDR1 DFQATT and CDR2 SNEGSKA (reference sequence). CDR3 length: 11 amino acids. The repertoire was sequenced with immunoSEQ multiplex PCR; TCRdb's copy has only in-frame clones and lacks some. The repertoire holds under 550 clones, with almost 90% as singletons. Sequencing was performed on tumor tissue from a brain metastasis. This receptor was obtained from a man in his 70s with non-small cell lung cancer that had spread to the brain. The rearrangement joins TRBV20-1 to TRBJ2-5; D is unresolved. The DNA for the CDR3 is TGCAGCGTGGCGCCCCAAGAGACCCAGTACTTC. Its translation: CSVAPQETQYF.